This T cell receptor beta chain was sequenced during a study of blood T cell repertoires in COVID-19 (dated by TCRdb to 2020 to 2021). Some background on the complete study: Samples from collaborators originated in the United States, Italy and Spain and spanned both the acute and convalescent phases of COVID-19. Samples were obtained from the ongoing ImmuneRACE study (first 160 participants) and from about 1,300 subjects provided by 6 global collaborators. The material from the prospective study consisted of cDNA or gDNA derived from T cells, B-cell-depleted T cells, or PBMCs. The repertoires were released in a freely available public database meant as a resource for research on the immune response to SARS-CoV-2. The dataset comprised deeply sampled blood TCRbeta repertoires from subjects exposed to, actively infected with, or recovered from COVID-19. Sample metadata almost always included a de-identified subject ID, COVID-19 status, age in years and sex. Where available, HLA class I and class II types were taken from metadata supplied by the sample provider and were not determined by assay-based typing.

Remarks on this clone: Its binding antigen is unknown. No base quality values were provided; no much bigger clone lies one nucleotide off.

The CDR1 and CDR2 encoded by the germline V gene are SGHDN and FVKESK. V is trimmed back by 1 base and J by 4 bases, and the junction contains 2 bases that no gene match accounts for. Inclusive of the bounding cysteine and phenylalanine, the CDR3 is 15 residues long. Only the CDR3 part of the read is kept: 45 bases, read in frame from the first base. TCRbeta CDR3 regions were amplified from genomic DNA by means of the immunoSEQ Assay, a bias-controlled multiplex PCR. Per the source publication's procedure: The number of nucleated cells in each sample was estimated from the amplification of reference gene primers within the assay. To quantify the absolute abundance of each unique TCRbeta CDR3 rearrangement, sequence reads were collapsed and filtered. For each sample, productive Simpson clonality was calculated by taking the square root of Simpson's diversity index across productive rearrangements. Here the immuneACCESS table is served through TCRdb, limited to in-frame sequences with V and J called. Missing clones are a known gap in these copies; in checked studies unresolved V genes cover under half, and the rest lacks a known reason. V, J and clone size derive from that table, while D and trimming were established from the DNA sequence. This sample gives around 140,000 clones in total; around 89% of them show up just once. In total, the top ten clones hold over 2% of the sample.

General findings and caveats noted by the study authors: The quantity of clinical and demographic metadata differed by source and by participant and was supplied without curation.

At one collaborating source in Seattle, patients were enrolled during active infection and were followed longitudinally through the course of disease. Each collaborating institution followed its own protocols to collect whole blood in K2EDTA tubes. Collaborator samples were shipped for TCRbeta analysis as frozen whole blood, isolated PBMCs, or DNA extracted from either sample type. Sequencing used peripheral blood. Here the chain combines TRBV14 and TRBJ2-1, and 9 junctional nucleotides match TRBD1. The source is a human donor with COVID-19, enrolled during active disease. The donor label of this sample is uncertain. The CDR3 is CASSQAGQGYNEQFF. The DNA is TGTGCCAGCAGCCAAGCGGGACAGGGTTACAATGAGCAGTTCTTC.